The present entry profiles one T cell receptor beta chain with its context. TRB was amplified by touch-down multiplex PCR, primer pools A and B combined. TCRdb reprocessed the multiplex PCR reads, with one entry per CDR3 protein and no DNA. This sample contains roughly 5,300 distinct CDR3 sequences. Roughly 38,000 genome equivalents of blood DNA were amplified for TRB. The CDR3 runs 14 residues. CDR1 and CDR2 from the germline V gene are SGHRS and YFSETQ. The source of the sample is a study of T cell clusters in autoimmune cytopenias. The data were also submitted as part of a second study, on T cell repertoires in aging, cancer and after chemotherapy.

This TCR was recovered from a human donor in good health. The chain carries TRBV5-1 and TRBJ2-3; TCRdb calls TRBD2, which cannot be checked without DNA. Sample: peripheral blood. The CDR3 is CASSRAGGTDTQYF.